This T cell receptor beta chain was retrieved from a study of cytomegalovirus exposure and HLA in healthy donors. General observations from the study: In a later analysis, DRB1 alleles had the most associated TCRs; HLA-C alleles the fewest. Using a false discovery rate of 0.05, a later analysis showed that roughly 16,000 TCR beta sequences were associated with HLA alleles. In vitro, a few CMV-associated chains proved specific for CMV antigens.

From germline, CDR1 is MGHRA and CDR2 YSYEKL. Trimming took 3 bases from V and 8 from J, leaving 16 bases between them. The CDR3 spans 15 residues. PCR involved 60 Vbeta and 13 Jbeta primers. Using immunoSEQ multiplex PCR, the repertoire was profiled, and TCRdb retains in-frame clones only, with some absent. Among about 78,000 clones, approximately 80% were seen once, and the ten largest hold roughly a quarter. With respect to this clone: Its antigen remains unknown.

The V gene is TRBV4-1, the J gene TRBJ1-4, with TRBD1 as a possible D gene (6 bases). Specimen: PBMCs. This clonotype originated in a woman in her forties or fifties in good health and CMV-seropositive. The CDR3 DNA reads as TGCGCCAGCAGCCATGGGGGCCTGGGGGAAGAAAAACTGTTTTTT. Its protein is CASSHGGLGEEKLFF.